The clone carrying this TCR beta chain occurred many times. These data belong to a study of blood T cells in healthy people across ages. The CDR3 extends over 13 amino acids. The germline V and J ends were trimmed by 6 bases and 0 bases, with 9 bases remaining between them. For the second PCR, which ran for about 7 to 12 cycles, a sample-barcoded 5' primer and a J-beta primer mix were used. TCRdb recomputed calls from the 5' RACE reads with MiXCR, one row per CDR3 protein. The repertoire holds about 720,000 distinct CDR3 sequences, with 20% to 25% as singletons. Sequences were obtained from blood. The chain has TRBV12-3 or TRBV12-4 and TRBJ2-7; TRBD1 is a possible D gene (6 bases). The sequence came from a man between 65 and 85 years old in good health. The CDR3 loop is CASRKQGSYEQYF. CDR3 DNA: TGTGCCAGCAGGAAACAGGGCTCCTACGAGCAGTACTTC.